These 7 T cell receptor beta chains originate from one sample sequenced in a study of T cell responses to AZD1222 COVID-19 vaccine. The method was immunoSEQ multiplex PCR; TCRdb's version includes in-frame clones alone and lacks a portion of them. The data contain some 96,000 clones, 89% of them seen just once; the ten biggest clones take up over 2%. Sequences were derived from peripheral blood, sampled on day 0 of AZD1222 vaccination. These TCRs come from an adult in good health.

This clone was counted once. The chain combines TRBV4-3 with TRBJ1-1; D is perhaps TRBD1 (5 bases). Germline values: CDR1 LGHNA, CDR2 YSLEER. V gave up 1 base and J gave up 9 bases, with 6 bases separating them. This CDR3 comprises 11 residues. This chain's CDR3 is CASSQGGQAFF. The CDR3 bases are TGCGCCAGCAGCCAAGGGGGCCAAGCTTTCTTT.

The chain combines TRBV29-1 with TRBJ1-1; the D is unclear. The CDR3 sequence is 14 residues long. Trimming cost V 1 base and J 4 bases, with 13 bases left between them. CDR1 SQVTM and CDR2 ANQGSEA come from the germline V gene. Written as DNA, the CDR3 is TGCAGCGTTGAAGCCCGGGCGCGGGGCACTGAAGCTTTCTTT. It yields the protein CSVEARARGTEAFF. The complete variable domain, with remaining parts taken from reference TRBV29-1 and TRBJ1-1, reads SAVISQKPSRDICQRGTSLTIQCQVDSQVTMMFWYRQQPGQSLTLIATANQGSEATYESGFVIDKFPISRPNLTFSTLTVSNMSPEDSSIYLCSVEARARGTEAFFGQGTRLTVV.

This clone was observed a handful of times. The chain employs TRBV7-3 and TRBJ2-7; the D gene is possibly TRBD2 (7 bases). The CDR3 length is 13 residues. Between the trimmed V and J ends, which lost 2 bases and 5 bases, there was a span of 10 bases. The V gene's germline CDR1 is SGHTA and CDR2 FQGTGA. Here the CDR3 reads CASSLGRGNEQYF. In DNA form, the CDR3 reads TGTGCCAGCAGCTTAGGGAGGGGGAACGAGCAGTACTTC.

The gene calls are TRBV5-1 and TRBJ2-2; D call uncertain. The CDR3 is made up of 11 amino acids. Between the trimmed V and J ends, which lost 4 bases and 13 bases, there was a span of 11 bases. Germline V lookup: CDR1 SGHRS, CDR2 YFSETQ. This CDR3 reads CASSPSRVLFF. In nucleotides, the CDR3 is TGCGCCAGCAGCCCATCAAGGGTGCTGTTTTTT. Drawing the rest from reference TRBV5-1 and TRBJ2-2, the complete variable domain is KAGVTQTPRYLIKTRGQQVTLSCSPISGHRSVSWYQQTPGQGLQFLFEYFSETQRNKGNFPGRFSGRQFSNSRSEMNVSTLELGDSALYLCASSPSRVLFFGEGSRLTVL.

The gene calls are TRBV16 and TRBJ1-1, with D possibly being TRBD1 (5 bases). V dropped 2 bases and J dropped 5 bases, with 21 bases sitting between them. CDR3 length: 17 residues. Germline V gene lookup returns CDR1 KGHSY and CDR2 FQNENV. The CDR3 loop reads CASSQDTVGGDGTEAFF. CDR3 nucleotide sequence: TGTGCCAGCAGCCAAGACACCGTAGGAGGGGACGGAACTGAAGCTTTCTTT.

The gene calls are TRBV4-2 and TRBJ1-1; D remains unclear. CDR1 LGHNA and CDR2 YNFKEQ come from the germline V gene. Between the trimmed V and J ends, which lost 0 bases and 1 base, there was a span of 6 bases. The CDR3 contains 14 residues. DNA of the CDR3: TGTGCCAGCAGCCAAGACCCAGCGAACACTGAAGCTTTCTTT. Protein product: CASSQDPANTEAFF.

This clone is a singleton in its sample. CDR3 sequence: CASSYARAGESYEQYF. In DNA form, the CDR3 reads TGTGCCAGCAGTTACGCACGAGCGGGAGAGTCCTACGAGCAGTACTTC. V and J are TRBV6-5 and TRBJ2-7; 8 nucleotides agree with TRBD2. V lost 2 bases, J lost 1 base, and 7 bases stayed unmatched. CDR3 length: 16 amino acids. Per the germline V gene, CDR1 is MNHEY and CDR2 is SVGAGI.